These T cell receptor beta chains were read from a single sample in a study of T cell responses to AZD1222 COVID-19 vaccine. TCRdb's copy holds only in-frame clones and misses some; the assay was immunoSEQ multiplex PCR. The table records about 110,000 clones, over 80% of them present only once. This specimen consisted of peripheral blood, obtained on day 0 of AZD1222 vaccination. Source of these receptors: an adult in good health. Each CDR3 is given with its conserved first and last residue. Each record gives: V gene, J gene, clone size, CDR3 protein. Clone sizes are given selectively: once, few, many, or a class where the clone is expanded.

TRBV10-1	TRBJ2-2	NA	CASSARPGTGELFF
TRBV5-1	TRBJ1-1	NA	CASSLDSGAPEAFF
TRBV6-5	TRBJ1-4	NA	CASSTLTATNEKLFF
TRBV18	TRBJ1-5	few	CASSPDSGNQPQHF
TRBV12-3/TRBV12-4	TRBJ1-2	once	CASRQGLASGYTF
TRBV7-2	TRBJ1-1	once	CASMPHEDTEAFF
TRBV9	TRBJ1-2	NA	CASSVGEFGSYGYTF
TRBV4-2	TRBJ1-5	NA	CASSQSPDRSKGPQHF
TRBV6-2/TRBV6-3	TRBJ2-7	NA	CASSSWAQGGYEQYF
TRBV2	TRBJ1-1	once	CASGWNTEAFF
TRBV19	TRBJ2-5	NA	CASSSARETQYF
TRBV15	TRBJ2-5	NA	CATQGPQETQYF
TRBV18	TRBJ2-3	NA	CASSPGTGAKDTQYF
TRBV5-1	TRBJ1-1	NA	CASSPLDGSVAQAFF
TRBV3-1/TRBV3-2	TRBJ2-1	NA	CASSQSEWPYNEQFF
TRBV12-5	TRBJ1-3	NA	CASGLARVADSGNTIYF
TRBV19	TRBJ1-4	NA	CASSPGGEGYEKLFF
TRBV18	TRBJ2-5	NA	CASSPRETQYF
TRBV12-3/TRBV12-4	TRBJ2-3	NA	CASSLVTDTQYF
TRBV28	TRBJ1-6	NA	CASGSTGVVDSPLHF
TRBV2	TRBJ2-4	NA	CASSLEGRQNIQYF
TRBV5-8	TRBJ1-5	NA	CASTRGGGNQPQHF
TRBV6-2/TRBV6-3	TRBJ1-6	NA	CASSYPPGQGENIYNSPLHF
TRBV6-5	TRBJ1-5	NA	CASSPTGLNQPQHF
TRBV27	TRBJ1-2	NA	CASSSIDSGGGYTF
TRBV18	TRBJ2-3	NA	CASSPRGGDPDTQYF
TRBV2	TRBJ1-1	NA	CASSEEPRQAFF
TRBV19	TRBJ2-7	NA	CASSLTPSYEQYF
TRBV30	TRBJ2-6	NA	CAWSDPSGANVLTF
TRBV9	TRBJ1-1	NA	CASSAADSRLGHTEAFF
TRBV10-1	TRBJ2-1	NA	CASSEGSITYNEQFF
TRBV19	TRBJ2-7	NA	CASSKLLAYEQYF
TRBV5-1	TRBJ2-6	once	CASSLAVSPGANVLTF
TRBV6-6	TRBJ1-2	NA	CASSPRQIYGYTF
TRBV12-3/TRBV12-4	TRBJ1-2	once	CASSLAPPPGYTF
TRBV10-1	TRBJ1-1	NA	CASSGTARGEAFF